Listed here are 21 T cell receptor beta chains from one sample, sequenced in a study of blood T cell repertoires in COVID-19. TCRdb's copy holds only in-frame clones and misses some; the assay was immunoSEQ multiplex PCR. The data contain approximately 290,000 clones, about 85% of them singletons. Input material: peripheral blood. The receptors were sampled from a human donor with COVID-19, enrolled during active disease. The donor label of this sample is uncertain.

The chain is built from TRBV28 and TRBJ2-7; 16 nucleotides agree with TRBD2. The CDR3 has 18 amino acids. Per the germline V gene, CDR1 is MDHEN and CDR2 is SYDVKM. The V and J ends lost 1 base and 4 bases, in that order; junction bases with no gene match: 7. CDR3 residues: CASSLLGTSGRGVYEQYF. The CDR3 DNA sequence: TGTGCCAGCAGTTTATTAGGGACTAGCGGGAGGGGGGTATACGAGCAGTACTTC.

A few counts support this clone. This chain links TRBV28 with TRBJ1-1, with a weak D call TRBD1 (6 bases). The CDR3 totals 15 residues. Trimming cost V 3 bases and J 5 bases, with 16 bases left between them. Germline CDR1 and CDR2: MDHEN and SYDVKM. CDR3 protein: CASSFRRGTPTEAFF. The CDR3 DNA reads TGTGCCAGCAGTTTCCGAAGAGGGACACCAACTGAAGCTTTCTTT.

The CDR3 sequence is CAWSMGGLGGEQFF. The CDR3 DNA is TGTGCCTGGAGTATGGGGGGGCTTGGGGGTGAGCAGTTCTTC. J is TRBJ2-1 and V is TRBV30, with D perhaps matching TRBD2 (7 bases). Trimming took 2 bases from V and 9 from J, leaving 17 bases between them. The length of the CDR3 is 14 residues. Germline CDR1 is GTSNPN and CDR2 is SVGIG (reference sequence).

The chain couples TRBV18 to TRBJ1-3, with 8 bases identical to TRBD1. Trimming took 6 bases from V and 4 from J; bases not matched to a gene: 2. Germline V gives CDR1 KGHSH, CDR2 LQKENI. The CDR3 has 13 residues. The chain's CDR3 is CASSTGAGNTIYF. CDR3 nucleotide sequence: TGTGCCAGCTCGACAGGGGCCGGAAACACCATATATTTT.

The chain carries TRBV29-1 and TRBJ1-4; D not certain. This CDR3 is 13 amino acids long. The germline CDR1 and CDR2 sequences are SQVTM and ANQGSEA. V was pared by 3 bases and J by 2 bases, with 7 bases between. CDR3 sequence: CSVDRLTNEKLFF. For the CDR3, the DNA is TGCAGCGTTGACCGTCTCACTAATGAAAAACTGTTTTTT.

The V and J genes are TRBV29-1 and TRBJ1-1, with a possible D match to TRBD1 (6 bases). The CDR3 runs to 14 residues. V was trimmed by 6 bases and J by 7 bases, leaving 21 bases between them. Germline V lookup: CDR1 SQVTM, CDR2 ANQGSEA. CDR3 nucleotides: TGCAGCGTAGCCACATTTCGGGACACCCATGAAGCTTTCTTT. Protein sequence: CSVATFRDTHEAFF.

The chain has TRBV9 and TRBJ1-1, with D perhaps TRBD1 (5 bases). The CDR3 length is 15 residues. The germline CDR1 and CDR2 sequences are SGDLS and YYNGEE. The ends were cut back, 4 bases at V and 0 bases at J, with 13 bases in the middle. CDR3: CASSPGGRMNTEAFF. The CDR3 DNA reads TGTGCCAGCAGCCCGGGGGGTCGCATGAACACTGAAGCTTTCTTT.

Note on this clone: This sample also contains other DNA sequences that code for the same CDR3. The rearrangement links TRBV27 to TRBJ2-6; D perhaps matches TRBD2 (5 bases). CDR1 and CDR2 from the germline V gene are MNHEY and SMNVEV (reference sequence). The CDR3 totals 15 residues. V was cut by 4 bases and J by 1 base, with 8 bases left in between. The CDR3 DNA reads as TGTGCCAGCAGTTCCCGGGGTTCTGGGGCCAACGTCCTGACTTTC. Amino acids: CASSSRGSGANVLTF. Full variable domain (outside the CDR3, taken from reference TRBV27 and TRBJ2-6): EAQVTQNPRYLITVTGKKLTVTCSQNMNHEYMSWYRQDPGLGLRQIYYSMNVEVTDKGDVPEGYKVSRKEKRNFPLILESPSPNQTSLYFCASSSRGSGANVLTFGAGSRLTVL.

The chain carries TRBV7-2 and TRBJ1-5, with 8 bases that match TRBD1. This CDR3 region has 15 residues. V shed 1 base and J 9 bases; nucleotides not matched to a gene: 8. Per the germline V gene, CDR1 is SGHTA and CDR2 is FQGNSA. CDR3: CASSLDGQGARPQHF. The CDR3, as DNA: TGTGCCAGCAGCTTAGACGGGCAGGGGGCGAGGCCCCAGCATTTT. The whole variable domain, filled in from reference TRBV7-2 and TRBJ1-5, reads GAGVSQSPSNKVTEKGKDVELRCDPISGHTALYWYRQSLGQGLEFLIYFQGNSAPDKSGLPSDRFSAERTGGSVSTLTIQRTQQEDSAVYLCASSLDGQGARPQHFGDGTRLSIL.

Here the CDR3 reads CAWSGGGHPNQPQHF. As DNA, the CDR3 is TGTGCCTGGAGTGGAGGGGGACACCCCAATCAGCCCCAGCATTTT. The J gene is TRBJ1-5, the V gene TRBV30; TRBD1 is a possible D gene (6 bases). The CDR3 loop spans 15 amino acids. Germline CDR1 and CDR2: GTSNPN and SVGIG (reference sequence). Trimming took off 1 base at V and 3 bases at J, with 13 bases between the two ends.

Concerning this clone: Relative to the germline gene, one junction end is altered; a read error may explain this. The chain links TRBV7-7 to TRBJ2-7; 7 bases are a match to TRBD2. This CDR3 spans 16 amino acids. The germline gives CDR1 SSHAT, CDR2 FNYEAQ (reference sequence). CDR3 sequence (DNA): TGTGCTAGCAGCCCCTCTGTGGCTAGCGGAGCCTACGAGCAGTACTTC. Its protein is CASSPSVASGAYEQYF.

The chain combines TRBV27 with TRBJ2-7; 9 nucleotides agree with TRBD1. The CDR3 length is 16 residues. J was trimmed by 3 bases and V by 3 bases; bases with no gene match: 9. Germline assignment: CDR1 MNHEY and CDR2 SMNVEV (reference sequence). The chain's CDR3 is CASSLGVPGQGYEQYF. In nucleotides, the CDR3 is TGTGCCAGCAGTTTGGGCGTGCCGGGACAGGGCTACGAGCAGTACTTC.

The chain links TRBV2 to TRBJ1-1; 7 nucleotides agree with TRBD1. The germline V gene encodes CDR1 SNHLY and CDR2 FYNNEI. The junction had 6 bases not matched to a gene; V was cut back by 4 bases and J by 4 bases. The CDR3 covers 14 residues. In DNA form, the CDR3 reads TGTGCCAGCAGTGTCGACAGGGTGAGCACTGAAGCTTTCTTT. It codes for CASSVDRVSTEAFF.

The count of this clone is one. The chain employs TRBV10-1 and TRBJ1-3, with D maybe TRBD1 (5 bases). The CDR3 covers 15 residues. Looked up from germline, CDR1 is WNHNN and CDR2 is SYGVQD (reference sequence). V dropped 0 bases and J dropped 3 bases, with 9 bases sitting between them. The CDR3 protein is CASSESPGIGNTIYF. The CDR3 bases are TGCGCCAGCAGTGAGTCTCCAGGGATTGGAAACACCATATATTTT.

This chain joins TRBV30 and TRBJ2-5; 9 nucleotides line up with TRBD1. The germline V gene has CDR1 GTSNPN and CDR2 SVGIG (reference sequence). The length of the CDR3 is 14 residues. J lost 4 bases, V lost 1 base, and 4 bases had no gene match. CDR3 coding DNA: TGTGCCTGGAGTGGGGGGACAGGGAGAGAGACCCAGTACTTC. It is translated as CAWSGGTGRETQYF.

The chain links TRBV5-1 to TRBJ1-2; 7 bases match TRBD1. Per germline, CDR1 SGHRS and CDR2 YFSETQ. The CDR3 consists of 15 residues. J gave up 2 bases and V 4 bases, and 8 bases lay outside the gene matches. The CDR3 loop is CASSNQGVRNYGYTF. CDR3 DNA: TGCGCCAGCAGCAATCAGGGGGTGAGGAACTATGGCTACACCTTC.

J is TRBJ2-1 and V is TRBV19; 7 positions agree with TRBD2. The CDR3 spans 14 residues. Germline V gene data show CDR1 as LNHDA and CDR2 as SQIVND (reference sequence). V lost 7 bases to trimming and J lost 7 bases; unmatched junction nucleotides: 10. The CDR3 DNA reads TGTGCCAGTACAAGCGGGACGGACGGGAATGAGCAGTTCTTC. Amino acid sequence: CASTSGTDGNEQFF. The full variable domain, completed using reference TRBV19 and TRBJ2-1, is DGGITQSPKYLFRKEGQNVTLSCEQNLNHDAMYWYRQDPGQGLRLIYYSQIVNDFQKGDIAEGYSVSREKKESFPLTVTSAQKNPTAFYLCASTSGTDGNEQFFGPGTRLTVL.

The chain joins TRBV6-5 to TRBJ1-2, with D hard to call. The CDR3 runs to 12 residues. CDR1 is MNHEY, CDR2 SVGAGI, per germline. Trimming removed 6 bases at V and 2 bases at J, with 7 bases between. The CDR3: CASRLDNYGYTF. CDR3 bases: TGTGCCAGCAGACTAGACAACTATGGCTACACCTTC.

The CDR3 DNA sequence: TGTGCCAGTAGTCCCTTGGGGGGGGCAGACAATCAGCCCCAGCATTTT. Translating it yields CASSPLGGADNQPQHF. V and J are TRBV19 and TRBJ1-5, with D possibly matching TRBD1 (6 bases). The CDR3 is 16 amino acids. Germline values: CDR1 LNHDA, CDR2 SQIVND (reference sequence). The V and J ends lost 5 bases and 3 bases respectively, with 17 bases between them.

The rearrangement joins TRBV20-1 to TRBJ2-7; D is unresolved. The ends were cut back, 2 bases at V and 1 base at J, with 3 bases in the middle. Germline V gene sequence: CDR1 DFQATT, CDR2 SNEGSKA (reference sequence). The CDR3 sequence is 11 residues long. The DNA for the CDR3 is TGCAGTGCTAGACTATCCTACGAGCAGTACTTC. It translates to CSARLSYEQYF.

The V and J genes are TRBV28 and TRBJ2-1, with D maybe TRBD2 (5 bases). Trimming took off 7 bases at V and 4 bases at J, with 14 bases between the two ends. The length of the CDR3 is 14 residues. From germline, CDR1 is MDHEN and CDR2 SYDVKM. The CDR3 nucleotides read TGTGCCAGCATACGGGGATGGCAGTACAATGAGCAGTTCTTC. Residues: CASIRGWQYNEQFF.